The TCR beta chain described here comes from a study of cytomegalovirus exposure and HLA in healthy donors. On the study more broadly: Across 350 to 500 genotyped donors, about 86% landed in the Caucasian-associated ancestry cluster.

CDR1 and CDR2 from the germline V gene are SQVTM and ANQGSEA. This CDR3 is 14 amino acids long. After removal of 7 bases from V and 4 bases from J, the junction contained 11 bases not matched to a gene. 13 Jbeta primers and 60 Vbeta primers were used for the PCR. TCRdb keeps only in-frame clones here, not all; method: immunoSEQ multiplex PCR. The sample has around 180,000 clones, roughly 85% seen once; the top ten hold around 0.74%. The specimen sequenced was PBMCs. The chain has TRBV29-1 and TRBJ2-3; TRBD1 matches 7 bases. This receptor was identified in a woman in her thirties or forties in good health and CMV-seronegative. The CDR3 loop reads CSAPTGRRADTQYF. CDR3 sequence (DNA): TGCAGCGCGCCGACAGGGCGAAGGGCAGATACGCAGTATTTT.